The 21 T cell receptor beta chains in this list originate from one sample, sequenced in a study of cytomegalovirus exposure and HLA in healthy donors. Both 60 Vbeta primers and 13 Jbeta primers went into the PCR. Libraries were prepared by immunoSEQ multiplex PCR; TCRdb keeps only in-frame clonotypes and omits some of them. The table records about 150,000 clones, over 65% of them present only once. The sequenced sample was PBMCs. The source of these receptors is a man in his thirties or forties in good health and CMV-seronegative.

The table lists this clone with a few counts. The chain joins TRBV6-5 to TRBJ1-3, with unresolved D. The CDR3 consists of 11 residues. Germline V CDR1 and CDR2: MNHEY, SVGAGI. The V end was cut by 7 bases, the J end by 3 bases, with 4 bases between. CDR3 sequence reads: CASMSGNTIYF. Here the CDR3 DNA reads TGTGCCAGCATGAGTGGAAACACCATATATTTT.

The CDR3 bases are TGCGCCAGCAGCTTGGAAGGGGGAAACACTGAAGCTTTCTTT. Its protein product is CASSLEGGNTEAFF. The genes are TRBV5-1 and TRBJ1-1; D perhaps matches TRBD1 (6 bases). CDR3 size: 14 residues. From germline, CDR1 is SGHRS and CDR2 YFSETQ. The V gene lost 0 bases and the J gene lost 2 bases, with 8 bases spanning the gap.

The chain combines TRBV5-1 with TRBJ2-6, with 9 bases fitting TRBD2. J gave up 0 bases and V 4 bases, and 8 bases lay outside the gene matches. This CDR3 has 18 residues. The germline gives CDR1 SGHRS, CDR2 YFSETQ. The DNA for the CDR3 is TGCGCCAGCAGCCTCCGGACTAGCGCAATCTCTGGGGCCAACGTCCTGACTTTC. As protein: CASSLRTSAISGANVLTF.

The chain recombines TRBV6-1 with TRBJ1-6; 8 bases are a match to TRBD1. The length of the CDR3 is 14 residues. Germline V gives CDR1 MNHNS, CDR2 SASEGT. V shed 6 bases and J 8 bases; nucleotides not matched to a gene: 6. CDR3: CASSTTGGDSPLHF. The CDR3 DNA is TGTGCCAGCAGCACCACAGGGGGAGATTCACCCCTCCACTTT.

CDR3 DNA sequence: TGTGCAAGTCGCTTATCCAGGACAGGGTTCAACGGGGAGCTGTTTTTT. Protein: CASRLSRTGFNGELFF. The chain carries TRBV12-2 and TRBJ2-2; the table's D call TRBD1 went unverified against the DNA. TRBV12-2 is described as a pseudogene. The length of the CDR3 is 16 residues.

The chain joins TRBV5-1 to TRBJ2-3; 11 bases match TRBD2. The V and J ends lost 2 bases and 6 bases, in that order; junction bases with no gene match: 8. The CDR3 sequence is 16 residues long. Germline V lookup: CDR1 SGHRS, CDR2 YFSETQ. The CDR3 loop is CASSFLAGGPGDTQYF. CDR3 DNA sequence: TGCGCCAGCAGCTTTTTAGCGGGGGGGCCGGGGGATACGCAGTATTTT.

In this sample, this clone turned up a few times. The chain recombines TRBV19 with TRBJ2-7, with D possibly being TRBD1 (5 bases). The CDR3 runs 11 residues. Germline V lookup: CDR1 LNHDA, CDR2 SQIVND (reference sequence). Trimming removed 10 bases from V and 3 bases from J, with 10 bases in between. Here the CDR3 DNA reads TGTGCCACTGGGGCTAACTACGAGCAGTACTTC. Translated, it gives CATGANYEQYF.

This chain connects TRBV6-5 to TRBJ2-7, with TRBD2 as a possible D gene (6 bases). The length of the CDR3 is 14 residues. Germline V gene data show CDR1 as MNHEY and CDR2 as SVGAGI. V lost 3 bases and J lost 1, with 10 bases in between. The CDR3 DNA sequence: TGTGCCAGCAGTTATGGGGGGAGGTCCTACGAGCAGTACTTC. Amino acids: CASSYGGRSYEQYF.

This clone was found a few times. This rearrangement joins TRBV7-9 to TRBJ2-2; D is possibly TRBD1 (6 bases). Trimming shortened V by 8 bases and J by 2 bases, and 15 bases separated the two germline ends. This CDR3 has 15 amino acids. CDR1 is SEHNR and CDR2 is FQNEAQ in the germline V gene (reference sequence). The CDR3 region is CASHQGQKNTGELFF. The CDR3 DNA reads TGTGCCAGCCATCAGGGGCAGAAAAACACCGGGGAGCTGTTTTTT.

On this clone: Sequence at one end of the junction differs from germline and may be a read error. J is TRBJ1-2 and V is TRBV9, with TRBD1 matching over 9 bases. The V gene's germline CDR1 is SGDLS and CDR2 YYNGEE. The CDR3 runs 15 residues. CDR3 nucleotide sequence: TGTGCCAGCAGCGGCCGGGACAGGGTTAACTATGGCTACCCCTTC. Protein: CASSGRDRVNYGYPF.

V is TRBV6-1 and J is TRBJ1-4; D is unresolved. This CDR3 region has 14 residues. The germline V and J ends were trimmed by 8 bases and 0 bases, with 10 bases remaining between them. CDR1 is MNHNS and CDR2 is SASEGT in the germline V gene. CDR3 nucleotides: TGTGCCAGCGGAGCAGATTCAACTAATGAAAAACTGTTTTTT. As protein: CASGADSTNEKLFF.

This sequence joins TRBV27 and TRBJ2-7; tentative D call: TRBD2 (5 bases). V dropped 5 bases and J dropped 2 bases, with 13 bases sitting between them. There are 14 residues in the CDR3. From germline, CDR1 is MNHEY and CDR2 SMNVEV (reference sequence). The CDR3 spells CASSPSGGPYEQYF. DNA of the CDR3: TGTGCCAGCAGTCCTTCAGGCGGGCCCTACGAGCAGTACTTC.

The chain joins TRBV5-1 to TRBJ2-1, with 8 positions matching TRBD2. This CDR3 region has 14 residues. The V gene end was trimmed by 5 bases and the J gene end by 5 bases; junction bases not matched to a gene: 6. In germline, CDR1 is SGHRS, CDR2 YFSETQ. CDR3 sequence reads: CASSSGGSDNEQFF. The CDR3 DNA follows: TGCGCCAGCAGTTCGGGGGGGTCAGACAATGAGCAGTTCTTC.

V usage is TRBV5-6 and J usage is TRBJ1-3, with a possible D match to TRBD1 (6 bases). The CDR3 covers 15 residues. V shed 4 bases and J shed 0 bases, with 11 bases lying between them. Germline V gene lookup returns CDR1 SGHDT and CDR2 YYEEEE. CDR3 nucleotides: TGTGCCAGCAGCCCGGGACATTCCTCTGGAAACACCATATATTTT. The encoded protein is CASSPGHSSGNTIYF.

The chain links TRBV29-1 to TRBJ2-7; the D gene is possibly TRBD2 (7 bases). This CDR3 has 12 amino acids. Germline V CDR1 and CDR2: SQVTM, ANQGSEA. The V end lost 7 bases, the J end lost 3 bases, and 13 bases lay between the germline ends. CDR3 DNA sequence: TGCAGCGCGGTAGGGGGGGGCTACGAGCAGTACTTC. It yields the protein CSAVGGGYEQYF.

The chain couples TRBV29-1 to TRBJ2-7; 8 nucleotides agree with TRBD2. Germline V gene data show CDR1 as SQVTM and CDR2 as ANQGSEA. V dropped 6 bases and J dropped 2; count of bases not matched to a gene: 6. The CDR3 spans 13 residues. The CDR3 sequence is CSVLSGATYEQYF. The DNA of the CDR3 is TGCAGCGTCCTTAGCGGGGCGACCTACGAGCAGTACTTC.

V and J are TRBV7-9 and TRBJ2-3, with 7 bases that match TRBD1. This CDR3 region has 15 residues. The V gene end was trimmed by 4 bases and the J gene end by 1 base; junction bases not matched to a gene: 5. Germline V gives CDR1 SEHNR, CDR2 FQNEAQ (reference sequence). The CDR3 here is CASSYYRGGTDTQYF. For the CDR3, the DNA is TGTGCCAGCAGCTACTACAGGGGAGGCACAGATACGCAGTATTTT.

V usage is TRBV10-3 and J usage is TRBJ2-7; D perhaps matches TRBD1 (9 bases). CDR3 length equals 16 residues. Germline-derived CDR1 and CDR2 are ENHRY and SYGVKD. The V and J ends lost 9 bases and 3 bases respectively, with 24 bases between them. The CDR3 coding sequence is TGTGCCATTACACCGGGGGGGACAGGGACAAGCTACGAGCAGTACTTC. This encodes CAITPGGTGTSYEQYF.

The chain recombines TRBV7-9 with TRBJ2-3; weak D call: TRBD2 (7 bases). With 5 bases removed from V and 0 bases from J, the gap between germline ends came to 15 bases. CDR1 SEHNR and CDR2 FQNEAQ come from the germline V gene (reference sequence). The CDR3 consists of 16 residues. Here the CDR3 reads CASSTGEGGSTDTQYF. CDR3 DNA: TGTGCCAGCAGCACCGGGGAGGGGGGGAGCACAGATACGCAGTATTTT.

V and J are TRBV15 and TRBJ2-3; the D is unclear. Trimming removed 0 bases at V and 2 bases at J, with 6 bases between. Germline V gene sequence: CDR1 LNHNV, CDR2 YYDKDF (reference sequence). The CDR3 is made up of 14 amino acids. In DNA, the CDR3 is TGTGCCACCAGCAGAGATCTGGCCACAGATACGCAGTATTTT. Its protein product is CATSRDLATDTQYF.

The chain employs TRBV2 and TRBJ2-5; D possibly corresponds to TRBD2 (5 bases). Trimming took 4 bases from V and 5 from J, leaving 11 bases between them. This CDR3 has 13 residues. In germline, CDR1 is SNHLY, CDR2 FYNNEI. CDR3 region: CASSVASVETQYF. The CDR3 region has the DNA TGTGCCAGCAGTGTAGCGAGCGTGGAGACCCAGTACTTC.